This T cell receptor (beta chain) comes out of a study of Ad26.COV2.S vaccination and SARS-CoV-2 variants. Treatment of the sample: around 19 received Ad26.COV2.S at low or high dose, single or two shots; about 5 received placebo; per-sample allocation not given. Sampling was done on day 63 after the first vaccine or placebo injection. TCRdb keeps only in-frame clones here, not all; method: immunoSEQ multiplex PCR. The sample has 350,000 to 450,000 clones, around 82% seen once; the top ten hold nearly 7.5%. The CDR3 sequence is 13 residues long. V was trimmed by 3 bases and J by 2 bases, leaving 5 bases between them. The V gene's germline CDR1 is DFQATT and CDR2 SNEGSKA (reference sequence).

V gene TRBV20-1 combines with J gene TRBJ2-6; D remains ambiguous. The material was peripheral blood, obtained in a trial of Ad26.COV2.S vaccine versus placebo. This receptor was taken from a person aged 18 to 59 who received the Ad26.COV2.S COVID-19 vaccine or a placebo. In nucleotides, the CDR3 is TGCAGTGCTAGTCACCCTGGGGCCAACGTCCTGACTTTC. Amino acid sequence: CSASHPGANVLTF.